Sequencing of this T cell receptor beta chain was carried out in a study of blood T cell repertoires in COVID-19. Study-wide background: Sites across the United States, Italy and Spain contributed samples from acute and convalescent COVID-19. Sample material is recorded as cDNA or gDNA derived from T cells, B-cell-depleted T cells, or PBMCs.

After removal of 0 bases from V and 9 bases from J, the junction contained 7 bases not matched to a gene. Germline V gene lookup returns CDR1 LGHDT and CDR2 YNNKEL (reference sequence). CDR3 length equals 15 residues. Authors' processing steps: From reference gene primer amplification, estimates of nucleated cell counts were derived. Profiling relied on immunoSEQ multiplex PCR, and the TCRdb table lists in-frame clones only, not all of them. From that table come the V and J calls and clone size; the DNA was used to work out D and trimming. The table shows 200,000 or so clones, with approximately 81% occurring only once.

The sample was peripheral blood. The receptor was isolated from a man aged 50-59 years who had recovered from COVID-19. V gene TRBV3-1 (or the pseudogene TRBV3-2) combines with J gene TRBJ2-1; 8 bases fit TRBD2. The CDR3 region is CASSQEPGLVSEQFF. For the CDR3, the DNA is TGTGCCAGCAGCCAAGAGCCGGGACTAGTAAGTGAGCAGTTCTTC.